This TCR beta chain was profiled in a study of regulatory T cells in long-lasting Graves disease (dated by TCRdb to 2020 to 2023). Notes on the research overall: In the newly diagnosed Graves' disease group, patients had been taking antithyroid drugs for less than 3 months. Persistent Graves' disease patients were compared with newly diagnosed Graves' disease patients by peripheral blood TCR sequencing and RNA sequencing. The study was registered as a clinical trial and conducted in China. TCR sequencing covered some 13 persistent and 20 newly diagnosed Graves' disease patients, around 35 samples in total. Study-level results and caveats: The authors noted that the small sample size was a limitation that may lower accuracy. Persistent Graves' disease patients showed lower TCR Shannon entropy and fewer highly expanded clones than newly diagnosed patients, suggesting clonal expansion. Sequencing and analysis were limited to the TCR beta chain. Persistent patients shared more public clonotypes among themselves (around 2,700) than newly diagnosed patients did (roughly 920). The study examined only peripheral blood because the primary lesion, thyroid tissue, could not be accessed. TRBV28, TRBJ1-2 and TRBJ2-5 were preferentially used in persistent disease, while TRBV20-1 and TRBJ2-1 were favored in newly diagnosed disease.

Spanning cysteine to phenylalanine, the CDR3 consists of 20 amino acids. The CDR3 DNA has 60 bases and is translated from base 1. Between the V and J ends, shortened by 1 base and 2 bases respectively, the junction contains 27 bases. For CDR1 and CDR2, the germline V gene (reference sequence) lists SEHNR and FQNEAQ. Receptors were amplified or captured by multiplex PCR. Sequencing was performed on an Illumina HiSeq 4000. To build TCR beta libraries, CDR3 regions were amplified by Arm-PCR using iRepertoire HTBI primers. PCR products were gel purified before sequencing. Regarding the original processing steps: Gene usage analysis of CDR3 amino acid clonotypes used the 55 to 65 TRBV and 11 to 15 TRBJ segments found across samples. COPE and FqMerger were used to merge the filtered high-quality paired reads into contigs. Contigs were aligned with BLAST to IMGT TRBV, TRBD and TRBJ reference genes, and CDR3 was defined per IMGT. Highly expanded clones were defined as clonotypes with a frequency above 0.1%. Repertoire diversity was measured by Shannon entropy, and V-J evenness by the Gini coefficient. Clonotypes shared by more than one individual were considered public. TCRdb reprocessed the public reads (quality trimming at Q25 with fastp, clone calling with MiXCR) and kept in-frame beta chains. Every CDR3 protein is listed once, alongside the most common genes and DNA of its rows. The V and J calls and clone size are TCRdb's, not the authors'. The sample table records a few hundred thousand distinct CDR3 sequences; approximately 12% of these occur just once. The ten most abundant clones make up under 20% of the sample.

Reading the label with the study, this specimen's time point is: newly diagnosed GD, antithyroid drugs for less than 3 months. RNA was extracted from PBMCs in TRIzol for both TCR sequencing and RNA sequencing. Graves' disease was diagnosed according to American Thyroid Association guidelines. Patients for the study were recruited at an endocrinology department in Xi'an, China. From each patient, 7.5 to 10 milliliters of peripheral blood was collected into an EDTA anticoagulant tube. Ficoll Paque Plus density gradient separation was used to isolate PBMCs, and no further T cell sorting was performed. An Agilent 2100 Bioanalyzer and agarose gel were used to check RNA quality, while a NanoDrop 2000 measured RNA concentration. This clonotype was seen a single time. The target of this receptor is not known. No much larger clonotype is one base removed from it; base qualities were not supplied. One read gives only weak evidence.

The same specimen was also included in a second study, on T cells in Graves' hyperthyroidism and ophthalmopathy. The second publication reports: Graves' hyperthyroidism was defined as stable when no progression to ophthalmopathy occurred over 18 months of follow-up. Hyperthyroidism patients were newly diagnosed, with disease duration under 2 months, and aged 18 to 65 years. Patients with uncontrolled infections, other autoimmune diseases, pregnancy or lactation were excluded. Diagnoses were established on the basis of clinical symptoms, serum thyroxine and TRAb, thyroid ultrasound, and orbital computed tomography. A first-round RT-PCR of the TCR CDR3 used the HTBI primer set with the Qiagen OneStep RT-PCR kit. Most expanded thyroid clonotypes (frequency above 0.001) were also detected in blood, suggesting blood repertoires may reflect thyroid immune responses. A 13 V-J signature model separated ophthalmopathy from stable hyperthyroidism, with 87.88% sensitivity and 81.08% specificity in cross-validation and 80%/75% in testing. In validation, the model predicted progression to ophthalmopathy with 55% to 71% sensitivity and less than 80% specificity, a median of around 6.6 months before onset. To identify distinguishing TCR V-J signatures, a discovery cohort of some 99 patients was used, comprising 43 with Graves' ophthalmopathy and 57 with stable Graves' hyperthyroidism. Whether ophthalmopathy could be predicted prospectively was tested in an independent validation cohort made up of under 20 hyperthyroidism patients plus 17 patients who later progressed to ophthalmopathy. For training and testing, the approximately 97 patients in the discovery cohort were randomly divided in a 7:3 ratio. In six Graves' hyperthyroidism patients, the study also compared T-cell repertoires from thyroid tissue with T-cell repertoires from blood. Once sampling was done, hyperthyroidism patients were given methimazole at a starting dose of 30 mg daily, whereas ophthalmopathy patients were given high-dose intravenous methylprednisolone. The libraries were constructed in a second round of multiplex PCR and then size-selected and purified. Libraries were sequenced paired-end with 100 bp reads on an Illumina HiSeq2000. SOAPnuke was used to process the raw data, with reads discarded if the reads contained adapters or uncalled bases, had a mean Phred below 15, or lacked an exact constant-primer or identifier match. COPE v1.2.5 was used to merge high-quality paired reads, and clonotypes were defined as unique nucleotide sequences. MiTCR v1.1 was used to align clonotypes to the IMGT TRBV, TRBD and TRBJ reference segments. Analysis was restricted to V-J combinations with a frequency above 0.0001, which covered roughly 99% of repertoires. The TCS score was defined as the ratio of F50 (clonal expansion) to E x V (chaos), calculated using BLOSUM62-based TCRdist between CDR3 peptides within each V-J. Welch's t-statistics and random forest reduced roughly 530 V-J features to 10 to 15, which were used in a naive Bayes classifier (R e1071). No statistical method was used to set the sample size in advance, and investigators knew the group allocation. TCR Vbeta CDR3 sequencing of 140 or so peripheral blood samples (around 45 ophthalmopathy, around 80 hyperthyroidism and approximately 17 progressor patients) is reported in the paper.

Here the sequenced sample was peripheral blood mononuclear cells (PBMCs), taken at new diagnosis, from a patient treated with antithyroid drugs. The TCR sequence derives from a woman aged 18-29 years with Graves disease. Donor details come from another sample of the same person, matched by shared clones. The rearrangement combines TRBV7-9 with TRBJ2-7; the D gene remains uncertain. The CDR3 protein is CASSLDPYAVLNKGTYEQYF. The sequenced DNA is TGTGCCAGCAGCTTAGATCCATATGCGGTTCTAAATAAAGGGACCTACGAGCAGTACTTC.